These 27 T cell receptor beta chains were all obtained from the same sample, sequenced in a study of metastatic and nonmetastatic thyroid tumors. TCRdb re-clonotyped the PCR reads via MiXCR. The table shows roughly 41,000 clones, with around 16% occurring only once. Every patient was untreated before thyroid surgery. Sequencing was carried out using blood. Receptors were obtained from a female donor with papillary thyroid cancer or a benign thyroid nodule (not recorded which). Some clones in this sample may be carry-over from other donors' samples.

A few counts support this clone. The genes are TRBV28 and TRBJ1-2, with a possible D match to TRBD1 (6 bases). Per germline, CDR1 MDHEN and CDR2 SYDVKM. V lost 6 bases to trimming and J lost 6 bases, with 23 bases between them. The CDR3 has 16 amino acids. DNA for the CDR3: TGTGCCAGCAGCACTCCGGTGAGGCAGGGGAACCATGGCTACACCTTC. This gives the protein CASSTPVRQGNHGYTF.

This clone was recorded at least ten times. The chain is built from TRBV10-1 and TRBJ2-1, with 10 positions matching TRBD1. The CDR3 has 13 amino acids. Germline lookup yields CDR1 WNHNN and CDR2 SYGVQD (reference sequence). The ends lost 7 bases at V and 8 bases at J; junction bases unmatched: 5. CDR3 loop: CASKDRGDHEQFF. The CDR3 nucleotides are TGCGCCAGCAAGGACAGGGGGGATCATGAGCAGTTCTTC.

This clone has only one observation. The V call is TRBV18, the J call TRBJ1-1; the D is unclear. The CDR3 totals 12 residues. Germline V gives CDR1 KGHSH, CDR2 LQKENI. Trimming shortened V by 2 bases and J by 4 bases, and 5 bases separated the two germline ends. In DNA form, the CDR3 reads TGTGCCAGCTCACCAAGGCGCACTGAAGCTTTCTTT. Its translation is CASSPRRTEAFF. The full variable domain, its missing parts supplied by reference TRBV18 and TRBJ1-1, is NAGVMQNPRHLVRRRGQEARLRCSPMKGHSHVYWYRQLPEEGLKFMVYLQKENIIDESGMPKERFSAEFPKEGPSILRIQQVVRGDSAAYFCASSPRRTEAFFGQGTRLTVV.

V usage is TRBV3-1 and J usage is TRBJ1-5; D perhaps matches TRBD1 (5 bases). The V gene's germline CDR1 is LGHDT and CDR2 YNNKEL (reference sequence). The V end was cut by 5 bases, the J end by 6 bases, with 11 bases between. This CDR3 comprises 13 residues. The DNA for the CDR3 is TGTGCCAGCAGCTTGGGGCAGGGTCAGCCCCAGCATTTT. This translates into CASSLGQGQPQHF.

This clone occurred many times. This same CDR3 is encoded by further DNA sequences in the sample. The V and J genes are TRBV6-2 or TRBV6-3 and TRBJ2-7; 7 positions match TRBD2. With 3 bases clipped from V and 3 bases from J, the junction kept 2 bases outside the gene matches. Germline CDR1 MNHEY, CDR2 SVGEGT. This CDR3 has 13 residues. CDR3 sequence (DNA): TGTGCCAGCAGTTATGCGGGAGACTACGAGCAGTACTTC. Translation gives CASSYAGDYEQYF.

In its sample, this clone was seen many times. The CDR3: CASSLRQVNNQPQHF. The CDR3 bases are TGTGCCAGCAGTTTACGACAGGTGAACAATCAGCCCCAGCATTTT. J is TRBJ1-5 and V is TRBV28; possibly TRBD1 for D (6 bases). Trimming removed 2 bases at V and 3 bases at J, with 11 bases between. This CDR3 comprises 15 residues. The germline gives CDR1 MDHEN, CDR2 SYDVKM.

The chain is built from TRBV5-1 and TRBJ1-2; TRBD1 might be the D (6 bases). Germline loops: CDR1 SGHRS, CDR2 YFSETQ. The CDR3 covers 15 residues. Trimming removed 2 bases from V and 0 bases from J, with 11 bases in between. CDR3 nucleotides: TGCGCCAGCAGCTTCGGACAGTCCCCTAACTATGGCTACACCTTC. Translating gives CASSFGQSPNYGYTF. Full variable domain (outside the CDR3, taken from reference TRBV5-1 and TRBJ1-2): KAGVTQTPRYLIKTRGQQVTLSCSPISGHRSVSWYQQTPGQGLQFLFEYFSETQRNKGNFPGRFSGRQFSNSRSEMNVSTLELGDSALYLCASSFGQSPNYGYTFGSGTRLTVV.

This clone was counted ten times or more. This rearrangement joins TRBV27 to TRBJ2-1; TRBD2 aligns across 9 bases. The V and J ends lost 6 bases and 9 bases, in that order; junction bases with no gene match: 12. Germline loops: CDR1 MNHEY, CDR2 SMNVEV (reference sequence). There are 15 residues in the CDR3. In DNA form, the CDR3 reads TGTGCCAGCAGATTCTCTCGCGGGAGGGCCATTGAGCAGTTCTTC. Its protein is CASRFSRGRAIEQFF.

This clone was seen more than once but under ten times. V is TRBV2 and J is TRBJ2-7; D unresolved. CDR1 is SNHLY and CDR2 is FYNNEI in the germline V gene. This CDR3 contains 14 residues. The ends were cut back, 7 bases at V and 7 bases at J, with 20 bases in the middle. The CDR3 coding sequence is TGTGCCAGCATGGGCGTTAACTGCCTTTGGGAGCAGTACTTC. It is translated as CASMGVNCLWEQYF. Drawing the rest from reference TRBV2 and TRBJ2-7, the complete variable domain is EPEVTQTPSHQVTQMGQEVILRCVPISNHLYFYWYRQILGQKVEFLVSFYNNEISEKSEIFDDQFSVERPDGSNFTLKIRSTKLEDSAMYFCASMGVNCLWEQYFGPGTRLTVT.

The J gene is TRBJ1-1, the V gene TRBV20-1; D is ambiguous. Trimming took off 4 bases at V and 0 bases at J, with 12 bases between the two ends. CDR3 size: 14 residues. CDR1 is DFQATT and CDR2 is SNEGSKA in the germline V gene (reference sequence). The CDR3 DNA follows: TGCAGTGCTAAACCCGGTGCCATGAACACTGAAGCTTTCTTT. This translates into CSAKPGAMNTEAFF.

This clone was picked up a small number of times. V and J are TRBV7-2 and TRBJ2-7; 7 nucleotides match TRBD1. This CDR3 is 14 amino acids long. V lost 8 bases to trimming and J lost 6 bases; unmatched junction nucleotides: 13. Per germline, CDR1 SGHTA and CDR2 FQGNSA. As DNA, the CDR3 is TGTGCCAGCGTTCTAACAAAGGGACAGCCCGAGCAGTACTTC. It translates to CASVLTKGQPEQYF.

This clone was detected many times. The rearrangement joins TRBV5-4 to TRBJ2-7; 9 bases fit TRBD1. Per the germline V gene, CDR1 is SGHNT and CDR2 is YYREEE (reference sequence). The CDR3 runs to 15 residues. J was trimmed by 5 bases and V by 6 bases; bases with no gene match: 12. CDR3 sequence reads: CASTKKGTGLHEQYF. The DNA of the CDR3 is TGTGCCAGCACCAAAAAAGGGACAGGGCTTCACGAGCAGTACTTC.

Ten or more counts support this clone. This chain connects TRBV12-3 or TRBV12-4 to TRBJ2-1; 7 bases are a match to TRBD2. The V and J ends lost 7 bases and 7 bases, in that order; junction bases with no gene match: 10. The CDR3 totals 14 residues. This CDR3 is CASIFLGGGNEQFF. In DNA, the CDR3 is TGTGCCAGCATCTTCCTGGGGGGAGGGAATGAGCAGTTCTTC.

This clone was detected many times. V is TRBV7-3 and J is TRBJ2-1, with D possibly matching TRBD1 (5 bases). Trimming took off 0 bases at V and 6 bases at J, with 6 bases between the two ends. The CDR3 is 13 residues long. Germline V CDR1 and CDR2: SGHTA, FQGTGA. The CDR3 coding sequence is TGTGCCAGCAGCTTAACTGGGGCCAATGAGCAGTTCTTC. Protein: CASSLTGANEQFF.

Ten or more counts support this clone. Other DNA sequences in the same sample also yield this CDR3. This chain connects TRBV28 to TRBJ1-2, with TRBD1 identical over 7 bases. Per the germline V gene, CDR1 is MDHEN and CDR2 is SYDVKM. J gave up 0 bases and V 5 bases, and 6 bases lay outside the gene matches. The CDR3 consists of 15 residues. CDR3 DNA sequence: TGTGCCAGCAGTACACCAGGGGGGGCTAACTATGGCTACACCTTC. It translates to CASSTPGGANYGYTF.

This clone was counted many times. CDR3 bases: TGTGCCAGCAGTTTAGCAAGGACGACTTACGAGCAGTACTTC. It yields the protein CASSLARTTYEQYF. J is TRBJ2-7 and V is TRBV27, with unresolved D. Deletions cut 2 bases from V and 4 bases from J, with 12 bases between. Germline CDR1 MNHEY, CDR2 SMNVEV (reference sequence). This CDR3 has 14 amino acids.

This clone was observed many times. The chain has TRBV6-6 and TRBJ2-5; 7 nucleotides agree with TRBD2. The CDR3 covers 15 residues. J gave up 1 base and V 0 bases, and 2 bases lay outside the gene matches. The germline gives CDR1 MNHNY, CDR2 SVGAGI (reference sequence). The CDR3 region is CASSYSGGVQETQYF. The CDR3 DNA reads as TGTGCCAGCAGTTACTCTGGGGGGGTCCAAGAGACCCAGTACTTC.

Many counts were recorded for this clone. This chain uses TRBV27 with TRBJ2-3, with 14 bases fitting TRBD2. Losses at the gene ends were 3 bases for V and 3 bases for J; bases not matched to a gene: 5. Germline V gives CDR1 MNHEY, CDR2 SMNVEV (reference sequence). The CDR3 runs to 17 residues. The CDR3 sequence: CASSFRTSGGRTDTQYF. The CDR3 DNA reads TGTGCCAGCAGTTTCCGGACTAGCGGGGGGCGTACAGATACGCAGTATTTT.

This chain joins TRBV27 and TRBJ1-2, with a possible D match to TRBD1 (6 bases). The V gene's germline CDR1 is MNHEY and CDR2 SMNVEV (reference sequence). The CDR3 has 13 amino acids. Trimming pared 2 bases from V and 3 bases from J, leaving 7 bases between. The chain's CDR3 is CASSLTGYYGYTF. CDR3 nucleotide sequence: TGTGCCAGCAGTTTAACAGGGTACTATGGCTACACCTTC.

V is TRBV4-1 and J is TRBJ2-2; weak D call: TRBD2 (6 bases). The germline V gene has CDR1 MGHRA and CDR2 YSYEKL. This CDR3 is 15 amino acids long. Trimming removed 11 bases from V and 1 base from J, with 17 bases in between. The CDR3 region is CAGRAGWMNTGELFF. The CDR3, as DNA: TGCGCCGGGCGGGCGGGGTGGATGAACACCGGGGAGCTGTTTTTT.

This clone was detected ten times or more. V and J are TRBV7-3 and TRBJ2-1; TRBD2 matches at 8 bases. Per germline, CDR1 SGHTA and CDR2 FQGTGA. Trimming at V came to 5 bases and at J to 2 bases, leaving 8 bases not matched to a gene. The CDR3 spans 16 residues. In DNA form, the CDR3 reads TGTGCCAGCAGCAGCTCGGGGGGGGCCACCTACAATGAGCAGTTCTTC. It translates to CASSSSGGATYNEQFF.

This clone was seen repeatedly, ten times or more. CDR3 region: CASSLIGDTGELFF. CDR3 DNA sequence: TGCGCCAGCAGCTTGATAGGGGACACCGGGGAGCTGTTTTTT. The rearrangement uses TRBV5-1 and TRBJ2-2, with a weak D call TRBD1 (5 bases). CDR1 is SGHRS and CDR2 is YFSETQ in the germline V gene. The length of the CDR3 is 14 residues. With 1 base removed from V and 3 bases from J, the gap between germline ends came to 7 bases.

This clone has a count of ten or more. The chain couples TRBV19 to TRBJ2-7; D unresolved. The CDR3 consists of 15 residues. Germline CDR1 is LNHDA and CDR2 is SQIVND (reference sequence). V was cut by 3 bases and J by 0 bases, with 12 bases left in between. The CDR3 DNA reads as TGTGCCAGTAGTATCCCTCACGGCACCTCCTACGAGCAGTACTTC. Encoded protein: CASSIPHGTSYEQYF.

This clone was found a few times. The V gene is TRBV5-1, the J gene TRBJ1-2; D is ambiguous. Germline CDR1 and CDR2: SGHRS and YFSETQ. The V and J ends lost 0 bases and 1 base respectively, with 7 bases between them. The CDR3 covers 14 residues. CDR3 amino acids: CASSLEGFNYGYTF. The CDR3 region has the DNA TGCGCCAGCAGCTTGGAAGGGTTTAACTATGGCTACACCTTC.

This clone has at least ten counts. The rearrangement joins TRBV7-6 to TRBJ1-6, with 7 bases matching TRBD1. The V segment lost 1 base and the J segment 7 bases; nucleotides outside the gene matches: 4. CDR1 is SGHVS and CDR2 is FNYEAQ in the germline V gene. The CDR3 covers 15 residues. For the CDR3, the DNA is TGTGCCAGCAGCTTAGACCGGGACAGAAATTCACCCCTCCACTTT. It specifies CASSLDRDRNSPLHF.

V gene TRBV11-1 combines with J gene TRBJ2-1, with 9 bases matching TRBD1. V shed 1 base and J 5 bases; nucleotides not matched to a gene: 6. Germline values: CDR1 SGHAT, CDR2 FQDESV (reference sequence). The CDR3 contains 16 residues. This chain's CDR3 is CASSLGDRERNNEQFF. The CDR3 coding sequence is TGTGCCAGCAGCTTAGGGGACAGGGAGAGGAACAATGAGCAGTTCTTC.

At least ten counts were recorded for this clone. The CDR3, as DNA: TGTGCCAGCTCACCACCCGGGAAGGGGGATTACAATGAGCAGTTCTTC. It encodes CASSPPGKGDYNEQFF. The rearrangement links TRBV18 to TRBJ2-1, with D perhaps matching TRBD1 (6 bases). Per the germline V gene, CDR1 is KGHSH and CDR2 is LQKENI. The V end lost 0 bases, the J end lost 4 bases, and 13 bases lay between the germline ends. The CDR3 consists of 16 residues.